These 12 T cell receptor beta chains were sequenced from one sample in a study of blood T cell repertoires in COVID-19. TCRdb's table, derived via immunoSEQ multiplex PCR, lists solely in-frame clones and lacks some. Among approximately 170,000 clones listed, 83% were seen once. Specimen: peripheral blood. The receptors here all came from an older woman with COVID-19, enrolled during active disease.

This clone was observed a handful of times. The V and J genes are TRBV18 and TRBJ2-3; D possibly corresponds to TRBD2 (5 bases). The germline V gene has CDR1 KGHSH and CDR2 LQKENI. The V end was cut by 3 bases, the J end by 2 bases, with 6 bases between. CDR3 length: 13 residues. The chain's CDR3 is CASSPGDTDTQYF. CDR3 in DNA: TGTGCCAGCTCACCCGGGGACACAGATACGCAGTATTTT.

CDR3: CASSYVAPGELFF. The CDR3 nucleotides read TGTGCCAGCAGTTACGTGGCCCCCGGGGAGCTGTTTTTT. This sequence joins TRBV6-2 or TRBV6-3 and TRBJ2-2; D gene unclear. Trimming stripped 2 bases from V and 6 bases from J, with 7 bases between. The CDR3 is 13 residues long. Germline V CDR1 and CDR2: MNHEY, SVGEGT.

V is TRBV28 and J is TRBJ2-4; possible D gene TRBD2, 6 bases. The CDR3 length is 16 residues. Germline-derived CDR1 and CDR2 are MDHEN and SYDVKM. V shed 6 bases and J shed 1 base, with 16 bases lying between them. The CDR3 nucleotides read TGTGCCAGCAGCCCAGGAGTTGGGGGGGCCAAAAACATTCAGTACTTC. It is translated as CASSPGVGGAKNIQYF. The complete variable domain, with remaining parts taken from reference TRBV28 and TRBJ2-4, reads DVKVTQSSRYLVKRTGEKVFLECVQDMDHENMFWYRQDPGLGLRLIYFSYDVKMKEKGDIPEGYSVSREKKERFSLILESASTNQTSMYLCASSPGVGGAKNIQYFGAGTRLSVL.

This chain links TRBV19 with TRBJ2-1; 10 bases align to TRBD1. The CDR3 runs to 15 residues. The V segment lost 0 bases and the J segment 6 bases; nucleotides outside the gene matches: 2. Germline CDR1 is LNHDA and CDR2 is SQIVND (reference sequence). The CDR3 region has the DNA TGTGCCAGTAGTATAGAGGGACAGGGGAGCAATGAGCAGTTCTTC. Translation gives CASSIEGQGSNEQFF.

This clone was detected only once. The rearrangement uses TRBV7-9 and TRBJ2-7; 10 nucleotides line up with TRBD2. The germline gives CDR1 SEHNR, CDR2 FQNEAQ (reference sequence). The junction had 5 bases not matched to a gene; V was cut back by 6 bases and J by 3 bases. CDR3 length equals 14 residues. The CDR3 DNA reads as TGTGCCAGCAGTATAGCGGGAGGCCGCTACGAGCAGTACTTC. It encodes CASSIAGGRYEQYF.

This clone was detected only a few times. The V call is TRBV28, the J call TRBJ2-3; D gene uncertain. The length of the CDR3 is 12 residues. CDR1 and CDR2 from the germline V gene are MDHEN and SYDVKM. The V end was cut by 6 bases, the J end by 3 bases, with 7 bases between. CDR3 amino acids: CASSSGTDTQYF. CDR3 bases: TGTGCCAGCAGCTCAGGTACAGATACGCAGTATTTT.

The chain combines TRBV12-3 or TRBV12-4 with TRBJ2-6, with 7 bases matching TRBD2. The CDR3 length is 13 residues. With 9 bases clipped from V and 4 bases from J, the junction kept 3 bases outside the gene matches. CDR3 sequence (DNA): TGTGCCAGTACTAGCGAAGGGGCCAACGTCCTGACTTTC. Residues: CASTSEGANVLTF.

This chain links TRBV24-1 with TRBJ2-1, with D perhaps matching TRBD2 (5 bases). The ends were cut back, 0 bases at V and 0 bases at J, with 14 bases in the middle. This CDR3 is built from 18 residues. Germline CDR1 and CDR2: KGHDR and SFDVKD. CDR3 bases: TGTGCCACCAGTGATTTGCGTTGGGAGAGTAGCTCCTACAATGAGCAGTTCTTC. Translated, it gives CATSDLRWESSSYNEQFF.

The chain recombines TRBV5-6 with TRBJ2-7, with 7 positions matching TRBD2. The CDR3 is 15 amino acids. V lost 2 bases and J lost 0; bases outside the gene matches: 5. Looked up from germline, CDR1 is SGHDT and CDR2 is YYEEEE. CDR3 bases: TGTGCCAGCAGCTTCGAGGCGGGGGACTCCTACGAGCAGTACTTC. It codes for CASSFEAGDSYEQYF.

This chain links TRBV11-2 with TRBJ1-5, with TRBD1 as a possible D gene (5 bases). Germline CDR1 reads SGHAT; CDR2 reads FQNNGV. The CDR3 is 18 amino acids. The V end was cut by 0 bases, the J end by 3 bases, with 18 bases between. This chain's CDR3 is CASSLEQLLSGSNQPQHF. CDR3 sequence (DNA): TGTGCCAGCAGCTTAGAACAACTGCTATCAGGGTCCAATCAGCCCCAGCATTTT. Drawing the rest from reference TRBV11-2 and TRBJ1-5, the complete variable domain is EAGVAQSPRYKIIEKRQSVAFWCNPISGHATLYWYQQILGQGPKLLIQFQNNGVVDDSQLPKDRFSAERLKGVDSTLKIQPAKLEDSAVYLCASSLEQLLSGSNQPQHFGDGTRLSIL.

The V call is TRBV5-1, the J call TRBJ1-4, with 7 bases matching TRBD1. Germline loops: CDR1 SGHRS, CDR2 YFSETQ. J was trimmed by 0 bases and V by 3 bases; bases with no gene match: 5. The CDR3 extends over 16 amino acids. CDR3 residues: CASSSGTATTNEKLFF. CDR3 nucleotides: TGCGCCAGCAGCTCCGGGACAGCCACAACTAATGAAAAACTGTTTTTT.

This sequence joins TRBV7-2 and TRBJ1-6; maybe TRBD1 (5 bases). V was trimmed by 1 base and J by 13 bases, leaving 14 bases between them. This CDR3 has 14 residues. Germline V gene lookup returns CDR1 SGHTA and CDR2 FQGNSA. Written as DNA, the CDR3 is TGTGCCAGCAGCTTAGGACAGCTCCTAACCCCCCTCCACTTT. It is translated as CASSLGQLLTPLHF.